The sequence of this T cell receptor beta chain was determined in a study of blood T cell repertoires in COVID-19. The overall study: Spain, Italy and the United States supplied samples that represented acute and convalescent COVID-19. Sample material is recorded as cDNA or gDNA derived from T cells, B-cell-depleted T cells, or PBMCs.

Authors' analysis steps: Nucleated cell number was recorded as an estimate derived from reference gene primer amplification. Assay: immunoSEQ multiplex PCR; the TCRdb copy retains only in-frame clones and omits some. The D gene and trimming were derived from the DNA, and the V and J assignments and clone size from that table. Of 250,000 to 350,000 clones in the sample, approximately 85% were seen once. The CDR3 runs 16 residues. This chain joins TRBV21-1 and TRBJ1-3. TRBV21-1 is reported as a pseudogene. Sequenced material: peripheral blood. This TCR was recovered from a man aged 18 to 35 with active or convalescent COVID-19. This chain's CDR3 is CASKQPGGSTGNTIYF. Here the CDR3 DNA reads TGTGCCAGCAAACAACCCGGGGGGAGTACTGGAAACACCATATATTTT.